The T cell receptor (beta chain) under discussion was sequenced for a study of tumor-infiltrating lymphocytes in primary liver carcinoma. Turning to the study itself: The study included patients who were men and women aged 30 to 69 years. Roughly 3.5 to 7.13 million productive TCRbeta reads came from each sample, comparable across tissue types.

Overall study results and limits: Lesser overlap characterized tumor-adjacent and tumor-blood pairs relative to tumor region pairs.

Concerning this clonotype: Its antigen remains unknown. At one boundary the junction diverges from the germline segment, which might be a read error.

Unsorted bulk tissue (roughly 17-33 mg) underwent RNA and DNA co-extraction. A primer matching the constant region was used to make TCR beta cDNA from approximately 0.45 ug of total RNA. Investigators got TCR beta libraries out of three nested multiplex PCR rounds, done with slightly modified ARM-PCR. The study ran its first two PCR rounds for 9 to 10 cycles each, using TRBV1-TRBV30 forward primers and a C-beta reverse primer. TCRdb analysed the multiplex PCR reads with MiXCR anew, one entry per CDR3 protein. The table lists approximately 76,000 distinct CDR3 sequences, 70% to 80% of them singletons. This CDR3 is built from 15 residues. Germline CDR1 and CDR2: SGHAT and FQNNGV.

This chain joins TRBV11-2 and TRBJ2-3, with TRBD1 matching over 10 bases. Sequencing was performed on liver tumor tissue from sampling region 4. Subset noted: tumor region T4, right-lateral pole. This receptor was obtained from a woman aged 55 to 70 with primary liver carcinoma and hepatitis B virus infection. The CDR3 loop reads CASSLDRGLTDTQYF. The CDR3 region has the DNA TGTGCCAGCAGCCTAGACAGGGGGCTTACAGATACGCAGTATTTT. The full variable domain, with the rest looked up from reference TRBV11-2 and TRBJ2-3, is EAGVAQSPRYKIIEKRQSVAFWCNPISGHATLYWYQQILGQGPKLLIQFQNNGVVDDSQLPKDRFSAERLKGVDSTLKIQPAKLEDSAVYLCASSLDRGLTDTQYFGPGTRLTVL.